This T cell receptor beta chain was captured in a study of blood T cell repertoires in COVID-19. The overall study: From the United States, Italy and Spain came samples of acute and convalescent COVID-19.

Per the study methods: Reference gene primer amplification gave nucleated cell count estimates. TCRdb's copy holds only in-frame clones and misses some; the assay was immunoSEQ multiplex PCR. V, J and clone size are those of that table, while D and trimming were read from the DNA. The data show approximately 130,000 clones, with 70% to 90% seen just once and around 7.3% held by the top ten. After removal of 3 bases from V and 3 bases from J, the junction contained 7 bases not matched to a gene. This CDR3 contains 15 residues. Germline CDR1 and CDR2: KGHSH and LQKENI. The chain links TRBV18 to TRBJ2-7, with 8 bases identical to TRBD2. The sequenced sample consisted of peripheral blood. This receptor was identified in a man aged 45-65 years with acute or convalescent COVID-19. CDR3 region: CASSPKIAGIYEQYF. Written as DNA, the CDR3 is TGTGCCAGCTCACCGAAGATAGCGGGGATCTACGAGCAGTACTTC. Full variable domain (missing parts from reference TRBV18 and TRBJ2-7): NAGVMQNPRHLVRRRGQEARLRCSPMKGHSHVYWYRQLPEEGLKFMVYLQKENIIDESGMPKERFSAEFPKEGPSILRIQQVVRGDSAAYFCASSPKIAGIYEQYFGPGTRLTVT.